The 29 T cell receptor beta chains below come from one sample, sequenced in a study of radiotherapy plus CTLA-4 blockade in lung cancer. Data came from immunoSEQ multiplex PCR; TCRdb stores just in-frame clones and leaves some out. The sample records about 80,000 clones, approximately 84% being singletons. The sequencing used peripheral blood, collected from a patient treated with radiotherapy plus ipilimumab. These receptors came from a human donor with non-small cell lung cancer who had a partial response to radiotherapy plus ipilimumab.

The J gene is TRBJ2-7, the V gene TRBV7-9, with a tentative D call TRBD1 (5 bases). Germline CDR1 and CDR2: SEHNR and FQNEAQ (reference sequence). The CDR3 has 13 amino acids. Trimming removed 5 bases at V and 1 base at J, with 9 bases between. CDR3 sequence (DNA): TGTGCCAGCAGCCCCCCAGGGTCCTACGAGCAGTACGTC. Protein product: CASSPPGSYEQYV.

The rearrangement joins TRBV6-4 to TRBJ1-2, with 7 bases matching TRBD1. The trim removed 6 bases at V and 3 bases at J, leaving 7 bases unmatched. The CDR3 loop spans 14 amino acids. The germline gives CDR1 MRHNA, CDR2 SNTAGT. The CDR3 DNA is TGTGCCAGCAGCTATAACAGGGGAGACTATGGCTACACCTTC. Residues: CASSYNRGDYGYTF.

The gene calls are TRBV7-9 and TRBJ2-3; D gene unclear. Germline loops: CDR1 SEHNR, CDR2 FQNEAQ (reference sequence). The CDR3 contains 12 residues. V lost 3 bases and J 3 bases, leaving 4 bases between the germline ends. The DNA for the CDR3 is TGTGCCAGCAGCTTCCAGACAGATACGCAGTATTTT. This codes for CASSFQTDTQYF.

The chain carries TRBV7-8 and TRBJ1-2, with 9 bases lining up with TRBD1. After removal of 2 bases from V and 9 bases from J, the junction contained 10 bases not matched to a gene. The CDR3 runs 15 residues. Germline assignment: CDR1 SGHVS and CDR2 FQNEAQ. In DNA form, the CDR3 reads TGTGCCAGCAGCTTAACACCACAGGGGGCCGGGAGCTACACCTTC. It codes for CASSLTPQGAGSYTF. The full variable domain, in which reference TRBV7-8 and TRBJ1-2 provide the parts outside the CDR3, is GAGVSQSPRYKVAKRGQDVALRCDPISGHVSLFWYQQALGQGPEFLTYFQNEAQLDKSGLPSDRFFAERPEGSVSTLKIQRTQQEDSAVYLCASSLTPQGAGSYTFGSGTRLTVV.

V and J are TRBV29-1 and TRBJ1-4, with D perhaps TRBD1 (5 bases). The CDR3 extends over 12 amino acids. Germline V lookup: CDR1 SQVTM, CDR2 ANQGSEA. Trimming shortened V by 3 bases and J by 7 bases, and 9 bases separated the two germline ends. The CDR3 coding sequence is TGCAGCGTTGATCAGGGTAGTGAAAAACTGTTTTTT. Its translation is CSVDQGSEKLFF.

V gene TRBV6-8 combines with J gene TRBJ1-2; 11 nucleotides agree with TRBD1. V gave up 10 bases and J gave up 3 bases; unmatched junction bases: 13. This CDR3 has 16 residues. Germline assignment: CDR1 MNHGY and CDR2 SAAAGT. CDR3 region: CATKARDRGFYYGYTF. CDR3 DNA: TGTGCCACGAAAGCACGGGACAGGGGGTTCTACTATGGCTACACCTTC.

This clone turned up a few times. J is TRBJ1-1 and V is TRBV7-2; D unresolved. Trimming stripped 4 bases from V and 2 bases from J, with 5 bases between. The CDR3 loop spans 12 amino acids. The V gene's germline CDR1 is SGHTA and CDR2 FQGNSA. DNA for the CDR3: TGTGCCAGCAGCTCCAGTAACACTGAAGCTTTCTTT. Protein product: CASSSSNTEAFF.

This chain connects TRBV5-1 to TRBJ2-7; unclear D gene. This CDR3 comprises 14 residues. Germline V lookup: CDR1 SGHRS, CDR2 YFSETQ. Deletions cut 0 bases from V and 3 bases from J, with 10 bases between. The CDR3 here is CASSLDREVYEQYF. The CDR3 nucleotides are TGCGCCAGCAGCTTGGACCGAGAGGTCTACGAGCAGTACTTC.

The chain couples TRBV18 to TRBJ1-2, with 9 bases lining up with TRBD1. Trimming at V came to 4 bases and at J to 2 bases, leaving 2 bases not matched to a gene. CDR3 length: 14 residues. Germline CDR1 is KGHSH and CDR2 is LQKENI. This chain's CDR3 is CASSQGQGNYGYTF. The CDR3 DNA sequence: TGTGCCAGCTCACAGGGACAGGGCAACTATGGCTACACCTTC.

The chain joins TRBV18 to TRBJ1-1; 7 bases are a match to TRBD1. V was clipped by 6 bases and J by 4 bases; unmatched bases: 14. From germline, CDR1 is KGHSH and CDR2 LQKENI. CDR3 length: 16 residues. The CDR3 loop reads CASSSSTGVVGTEAFF. As DNA, the CDR3 is TGTGCCAGCTCGTCCTCCACAGGGGTTGTGGGCACTGAAGCTTTCTTT.

In this sample, this clone turned up once. J is TRBJ2-5 and V is TRBV5-1, with 7 bases lining up with TRBD2. Germline V lookup: CDR1 SGHRS, CDR2 YFSETQ. There are 15 residues in the CDR3. The J segment lost 3 bases and the V segment lost 1 base, leaving 6 bases of the junction unmatched. The CDR3 loop is CASSLRTRREETQYF. The CDR3 region has the DNA TGCGCCAGCAGCTTGAGGACTAGGAGGGAAGAGACCCAGTACTTC.

The V call is TRBV5-1, the J call TRBJ2-2, with 10 nucleotides matching TRBD2. The CDR3 has 14 amino acids. Germline values: CDR1 SGHRS, CDR2 YFSETQ. The J segment lost 4 bases and the V segment lost 6 bases, leaving 3 bases of the junction unmatched. CDR3 in amino acids: CASTLAGVTGELFF. DNA for the CDR3: TGCGCCAGCACCCTAGCGGGAGTCACCGGGGAGCTGTTTTTT.

The chain recombines TRBV2 with TRBJ1-4, with D perhaps TRBD1 (5 bases). The germline V gene encodes CDR1 SNHLY and CDR2 FYNNEI. CDR3 size: 11 residues. The V end was cut by 7 bases, the J end by 10 bases, with 10 bases between. The CDR3 coding sequence is TGTGCCAGCATCGGGGGAGGAAAACTGTTTTTT. Residues: CASIGGGKLFF.

The V gene is TRBV7-9, the J gene TRBJ2-6; tentative D call: TRBD1 (5 bases). From germline, CDR1 is SEHNR and CDR2 FQNEAQ (reference sequence). The CDR3 has 17 residues. With 1 base removed from V and 2 bases from J, the gap between germline ends came to 12 bases. The CDR3 bases are TGTGCCAGCAGCTTAGGGGCAGGGTCTCCTGGGGCCAACGTCCTGACTTTC. Residues: CASSLGAGSPGANVLTF.

This clone was counted a single time. The genes are TRBV28 and TRBJ2-5; TRBD2 aligns across 11 bases. V dropped 6 bases and J dropped 4; count of bases not matched to a gene: 1. From germline, CDR1 is MDHEN and CDR2 SYDVKM. This CDR3 spans 13 amino acids. This chain's CDR3 is CASRTSGTETQYF. The CDR3 bases are TGTGCCAGCAGGACTAGCGGGACAGAGACCCAGTACTTC.

CDR3 residues: CAIQGPGQGAADTQYF. The CDR3 region has the DNA TGTGCCATCCAAGGCCCGGGACAGGGGGCAGCAGATACGCAGTATTTT. The gene calls are TRBV10-3 and TRBJ2-3; 12 bases match TRBD1. Germline V gene lookup returns CDR1 ENHRY and CDR2 SYGVKD. Unmatched junction bases numbered 10, after V lost 8 bases and J lost 4 bases. This CDR3 has 16 amino acids.

The J gene is TRBJ2-3, the V gene TRBV7-9; TRBD1 agrees at 8 bases. Trimming took 4 bases from V and 0 from J; bases not matched to a gene: 6. Germline lookup yields CDR1 SEHNR and CDR2 FQNEAQ (reference sequence). The CDR3 consists of 16 residues. CDR3 residues: CASSSPTGASTDTQYF. The DNA of the CDR3 is TGTGCCAGCAGCTCCCCGACAGGGGCCAGCACAGATACGCAGTATTTT.

This chain uses TRBV5-1 with TRBJ2-1, with 10 bases aligning to TRBD2. This CDR3 has 18 amino acids. V was clipped by 3 bases and J by 8 bases; unmatched bases: 17. Germline values: CDR1 SGHRS, CDR2 YFSETQ. CDR3: CASSSFLRSGRARDEQFF. As DNA, the CDR3 is TGCGCCAGCAGCTCCTTTTTGAGGAGCGGGAGGGCGCGGGATGAGCAGTTCTTC.

The chain carries TRBV28 and TRBJ1-2; D is ambiguous. The CDR3 extends over 14 amino acids. Germline assignment: CDR1 MDHEN and CDR2 SYDVKM. V dropped 3 bases and J dropped 3 bases, with 11 bases sitting between them. In nucleotides, the CDR3 is TGTGCCAGCAGTTTGGGAGGAGGGCACTATGGCTACACCTTC. Its translation is CASSLGGGHYGYTF.

The J gene is TRBJ2-2, the V gene TRBV10-2; weak D call: TRBD1 (6 bases). Trimming removed 6 bases at V and 0 bases at J, with 20 bases between. Germline CDR1 reads WSHSY; CDR2 reads SAAADI. CDR3 length: 18 amino acids. This CDR3 reads CASSLTGYSAANTGELFF. The CDR3 bases are TGCGCCAGCAGCTTGACAGGATATAGCGCAGCGAACACCGGGGAGCTGTTTTTT.

The chain uses TRBV6-5 and TRBJ2-3; 8 nucleotides line up with TRBD2. CDR3 size: 12 residues. Per the germline V gene, CDR1 is MNHEY and CDR2 is SVGAGI. Trimming at V came to 5 bases and at J to 9 bases, leaving 4 bases not matched to a gene. CDR3 in amino acids: CASSGLAGTQYF. CDR3 DNA: TGTGCCAGCAGTGGACTAGCTGGGACGCAGTATTTT.

The chain carries TRBV5-1 and TRBJ2-3; 12 bases align to TRBD1. V gave up 3 bases and J gave up 5 bases; unmatched junction bases: 7. Germline V gene sequence: CDR1 SGHRS, CDR2 YFSETQ. This CDR3 has 16 residues. The CDR3 is CASSSTGTGGLDTQYF. The CDR3 DNA reads as TGCGCCAGCAGCTCAACCGGGACAGGGGGCTTAGATACGCAGTATTTT. Drawing the rest from reference TRBV5-1 and TRBJ2-3, the complete variable domain is KAGVTQTPRYLIKTRGQQVTLSCSPISGHRSVSWYQQTPGQGLQFLFEYFSETQRNKGNFPGRFSGRQFSNSRSEMNVSTLELGDSALYLCASSSTGTGGLDTQYFGPGTRLTVL.

V gene TRBV7-2 combines with J gene TRBJ2-5; 10 bases fit TRBD2. From germline, CDR1 is SGHTA and CDR2 FQGNSA. With V trimmed by 6 bases and J by 7 bases, 11 bases remained unmatched. CDR3 length: 15 amino acids. The CDR3 DNA sequence: TGTGCCAGCAGTCAGAGAAGCGGGAGGGCCGGGACCCAGTACTTC. It codes for CASSQRSGRAGTQYF.

This chain joins TRBV6-6 and TRBJ2-1; TRBD1 is a possible D gene (5 bases). V was clipped by 5 bases and J by 6 bases, with 17 bases between them. The germline CDR1 and CDR2 sequences are MNHNY and SVGAGI (reference sequence). This CDR3 is 15 amino acids long. CDR3 in DNA: TGTGCCAGCAGTCAGTATGGGGCCTCCGCCAATGAGCAGTTCTTC. Amino acids: CASSQYGASANEQFF.

This clone came up once. V usage is TRBV7-9 and J usage is TRBJ2-3, with D maybe TRBD2 (6 bases). Trimming stripped 0 bases from V and 5 bases from J, with 15 bases between. The germline V gene encodes CDR1 SEHNR and CDR2 FQNEAQ (reference sequence). The CDR3 has 16 amino acids. CDR3 sequence reads: CASSLAGEWRVDTQYF. CDR3 DNA sequence: TGTGCCAGCAGCTTAGCCGGAGAGTGGAGGGTAGATACGCAGTATTTT. The whole variable domain, remainder taken from reference TRBV7-9 and TRBJ2-3, is DTGVSQNPRHKITKRGQNVTFRCDPISEHNRLYWYRQTLGQGPEFLTYFQNEAQLEKSRLLSDRFSAERPKGSFSTLEIQRTEQGDSAMYLCASSLAGEWRVDTQYFGPGTRLTVL.

The rearrangement links TRBV11-2 to TRBJ2-7, with 9 bases identical to TRBD1. Per germline, CDR1 SGHAT and CDR2 FQNNGV. V lost 5 bases and J lost 1; bases outside the gene matches: 6. CDR3 size: 15 residues. The CDR3 DNA sequence: TGTGCCAGCAGCACCCCGGGACAGGGATCCTACGAGCAGTACTTC. This translates into CASSTPGQGSYEQYF.

This clone was observed once. The rearrangement links TRBV7-2 to TRBJ2-2, with D tentatively TRBD1 (6 bases). This CDR3 spans 14 amino acids. Germline CDR1 and CDR2: SGHTA and FQGNSA. V was cut by 2 bases and J by 6 bases, with 10 bases left in between. The CDR3 DNA follows: TGTGCCAGCAGCTTACAACAGGGAGCCGGGGAGCTGTTTTTT. As protein: CASSLQQGAGELFF.

V is TRBV5-5 and J is TRBJ1-3; TRBD1 matches at 10 bases. CDR1 is SGHKS and CDR2 is YYEKEE in the germline V gene (reference sequence). The V gene end was trimmed by 3 bases and the J gene end by 4 bases; junction bases not matched to a gene: 1. The CDR3 length is 14 residues. Written as DNA, the CDR3 is TGTGCCAGCAGCTCGACAGGGGGCGGAAACACCATATATTTT. The encoded protein is CASSSTGGGNTIYF.

The J gene is TRBJ1-2, the V gene TRBV7-9; maybe TRBD1 (5 bases). V dropped 1 base and J dropped 2 bases, with 14 bases sitting between them. Germline CDR1 and CDR2: SEHNR and FQNEAQ (reference sequence). This CDR3 comprises 16 residues. The CDR3, as DNA: TGTGCCAGCAGCTTAGTGGGGAGGGGACGGAACTATGGCTACACCTTC. Encoded protein: CASSLVGRGRNYGYTF.